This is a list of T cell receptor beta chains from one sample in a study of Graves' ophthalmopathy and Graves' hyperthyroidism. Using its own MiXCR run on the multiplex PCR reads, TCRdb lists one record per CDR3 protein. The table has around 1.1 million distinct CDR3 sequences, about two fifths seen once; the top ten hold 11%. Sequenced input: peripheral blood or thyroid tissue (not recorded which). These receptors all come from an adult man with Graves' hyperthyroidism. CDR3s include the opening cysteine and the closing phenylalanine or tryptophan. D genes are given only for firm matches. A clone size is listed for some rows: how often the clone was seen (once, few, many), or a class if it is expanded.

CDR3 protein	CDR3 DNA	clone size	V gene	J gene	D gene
CASTRGGSGNTIYF	TGTGCCAGTACCAGAGGGGGCTCTGGAAACACCATATATTTT	.	TRBV19	TRBJ1-3	.
CASSYSSTSYGYTF	TGTGCCAGCAGTTACTCGTCCACAAGCTATGGCTACACCTTC	many	TRBV6-5	TRBJ1-2	.
CAISESPGQGTETQYF	TGTGCCATCAGTGAGTCTCCGGGACAGGGTACAGAGACCCAGTACTTC	many	TRBV10-3	TRBJ2-5	TRBD1
CASSLYLRESNQPQHF	TGTGCCAGCAGCTTATACCTCAGGGAAAGCAATCAGCCCCAGCATTTT	.	TRBV7-2	TRBJ1-5	.
CATSRARQQLGAGGPYEQYF	TGTGCCACCAGCAGAGCGAGGCAGCAACTTGGGGCGGGGGGCCCCTACGAGCAGTACTTC	.	TRBV15	TRBJ2-7	TRBD2
CSARAHRSGNTIYF	TGCAGTGCTAGAGCCCATCGCTCTGGAAACACCATATATTTT	.	TRBV20-1	TRBJ1-3	.
CASRETGRNQPQHF	TGTGCCAGCAGAGAAACGGGGAGGAATCAGCCCCAGCATTTT	.	TRBV7-9	TRBJ1-5	.
CASSQTDRGPTF	TGTGCCAGCAGCCAGACAGACAGGGGGCCTACTTTC	few	TRBV5-6	TRBJ2-7	TRBD1
CASSYSLTMANRELFF	TGTGCCAGCAGTTACTCGTTGACTATGGCTAATCGGGAGCTGTTTTTT	.	TRBV6-2/TRBV6-3	TRBJ2-2	.
CSARPLAGTGELFF	TGCAGTGCTAGGCCCCTAGCGGGAACCGGGGAGCTGTTTTTT	.	TRBV20-1	TRBJ2-2	TRBD2
CATSTGTQYF	TGTGCCACCAGCACCGGGACCCAGTACTTC	few	TRBV15	TRBJ2-5	.
CASSQGTGYYGYTF	TGTGCCAGCAGCCAAGGAACAGGGTACTATGGCTACACCTTC	many	TRBV14	TRBJ1-2	.
CASSETGTGAGGYTF	TGTGCCAGCAGTGAAACCGGGACAGGGGCTGGCGGCTACACCTTC	.	TRBV25-1	TRBJ1-2	TRBD1
CASSPGGVGQGYGYTF	TGTGCCAGCAGCCCGGGGGGGGTAGGCCAGGGCTACGGCTACACCTTC	many	TRBV5-8	TRBJ1-2	.
CSSPRTEANTGELFF	TGCAGCTCACCTAGGACAGAAGCGAACACCGGGGAGCTGTTTTTT	.	TRBV29-1	TRBJ2-2	.
CASSVEAAADQPQHF	TGTGCCAGCAGTGTGGAGGCAGCAGCAGACCAGCCCCAGCATTTT	.	TRBV2	TRBJ1-5	.
CASSLVGAFSYEQYF	TGTGCCAGCAGCTTAGTCGGGGCCTTCTCCTACGAGCAGTACTTC	few	TRBV11-2	TRBJ2-7	.
CSASLLATANTEAFF	TGCAGTGCTAGTCTTCTAGCTACAGCGAACACTGAAGCTTTCTTT	.	TRBV20-1	TRBJ1-1	.
CSARFHMDSPLHF	TGCAGTGCTAGATTCCACATGGATTCACCCCTCCACTTT	many	TRBV20-1	TRBJ1-6	.
CAWSPTGPIYGYTF	TGTGCCTGGAGTCCCACAGGGCCGATCTATGGCTACACCTTC	.	TRBV30	TRBJ1-2	.
CSVQTSTNTEAFF	TGCAGCGTTCAAACCTCAACGAACACTGAAGCTTTCTTT	many	TRBV29-1	TRBJ1-1	.
CASSIGPASDGYTF	TGTGCCAGTAGTATTGGGCCAGCGAGTGATGGCTACACCTTC	many	TRBV19	TRBJ1-2	.
CSVEPNRGRTEAFF	TGCAGCGTTGAACCAAACAGGGGTCGTACTGAAGCTTTCTTT	many	TRBV29-1	TRBJ1-1	TRBD1